Detailed here is one TCR beta chain. Its antigen is unknown. This specimen belongs to a study of cytomegalovirus exposure and HLA in healthy donors. Overall study results and limits: It was in a later analysis that TCR association rates were seen to vary by HLA locus, highest for DRB1 and lowest for HLA-C. Some highly shared sequence variants likely arose as a pipeline artifact. An assumption of roughly uniform sequencing depth across donors underlay the presence/absence analyses. Accurate prediction of most subjects' HLA-A and HLA-B alleles from TCR beta sequences was reported.

In the PCR, 60 Vbeta and 13 Jbeta primers were used. Method: immunoSEQ multiplex PCR; TCRdb's copy keeps in-frame clones and lacks some. The data contain under 200,000 clones, approximately 84% of them singletons. Sequenced sample: PBMCs. The source is a boy under 18 in good health and CMV-seronegative.

As DNA, the CDR3 is TGTGCCAGCTCAAAACAGGGGAATCAGCCCCAGCATTTT. Translating gives CASSKQGNQPQHF. The chain joins TRBV9 to TRBJ1-5; TRBD1 agrees at 7 bases. The V gene's germline CDR1 is SGDLS and CDR2 YYNGEE. J lost 4 bases, V lost 7 bases, and 5 bases had no gene match. The CDR3 extends over 13 amino acids.